Below, 3 T cell receptor beta chains from the same sample are listed, as sequenced in a study of T cell changes during pregnancy in multiple sclerosis. Profiling relied on immunoSEQ multiplex PCR, and the TCRdb table lists in-frame clones only, not all of them. The data contain tens of thousands of clones, 91% of them singletons. Source: peripheral blood, taken in the third trimester of pregnancy. These receptors originate from a female donor in good health, enrolled as a control in a pregnancy study.

The V call is TRBV7-2, the J call TRBJ1-2, with 9 bases fitting TRBD1. Germline CDR1 reads SGHTA; CDR2 reads FQGNSA. Trimming at V came to 5 bases and at J to 4 bases, leaving 11 bases not matched to a gene. The CDR3 spans 16 residues. The CDR3 DNA follows: TGTGCCAGCAGCACCCGGACAGGGGAGCTTCTCTATGGCTACACCTTC. Translating gives CASSTRTGELLYGYTF.

The CDR3 is CASSGLGQSYGYTF. The CDR3 nucleotides read TGTGCCAGCAGCGGCCTAGGACAGAGCTATGGCTACACCTTC. The gene calls are TRBV9 and TRBJ1-2; a weak D match, TRBD1 (6 bases). Deletions cut 3 bases from V and 4 bases from J, with 13 bases between. Germline-derived CDR1 and CDR2 are SGDLS and YYNGEE. The length of the CDR3 is 14 residues.

The chain links TRBV2 to TRBJ2-2; 7 bases are a match to TRBD1. There are 16 residues in the CDR3. Germline lookup yields CDR1 SNHLY and CDR2 FYNNEI. The trim removed 4 bases at V and 0 bases at J, leaving 5 bases unmatched. The CDR3 here is CASSVRGHTNTGELFF. The CDR3 bases are TGTGCCAGCAGTGTGAGGGGGCATACGAACACCGGGGAGCTGTTTTTT.